This note documents a single T cell receptor (beta chain) sequence. This sample stems from a study of blood T cell repertoires in COVID-19. Study context: Nucleic acid was either cDNA or gDNA, and it came from T cells, B-cell-depleted T cells, or PBMCs.

Some clones are missing from TCRdb's copy, which holds only in-frame ones; the method was immunoSEQ multiplex PCR. The sample yields 100,000 to 150,000 clones, roughly 87% seen once. V trimming: 5 bases; J trimming: 8 bases; junction bases outside the gene matches: 7. The CDR3 contains 13 residues. The germline V gene encodes CDR1 LNHDA and CDR2 SQIVND (reference sequence). The rearrangement links TRBV19 to TRBJ1-2; TRBD1 aligns across 8 bases. Sequenced: peripheral blood. The receptor was isolated from a man older than 75 with active or convalescent COVID-19. In DNA, the CDR3 is TGTGCCAGTAGTCCCTCGACAGGGGAAGGCTACACCTTC. Translation gives CASSPSTGEGYTF.